This TCR beta chain was sequenced during a study of blood T cell repertoires in COVID-19. Study-wide context: Sites in the United States, Italy and Spain provided acute and convalescent COVID-19 samples. PBMCs, B-cell-depleted T cells, or T cells were the source of the cDNA or gDNA that made up the material.

In the source study's methods: For nucleated cells, counts were estimated from reference gene primer amplification. Sequencing used immunoSEQ multiplex PCR; TCRdb keeps in-frame clones, though not all of them. V, J and clone size were drawn from that table, and D and trimming were deduced from the DNA. Among roughly 140,000 clones, roughly four fifths were seen once, and the ten largest hold 7.5% to 9.5%. The CDR3 consists of 13 residues. Trimming cost V 4 bases and J 2 bases, with 6 bases left between them. Per the germline V gene, CDR1 is SGHRS and CDR2 is YFSETQ. This sequence originates from a human donor with acute or convalescent COVID-19. The donor label of this sample is uncertain. The sample comprised peripheral blood. The rearrangement joins TRBV5-1 to TRBJ1-4, with D hard to call. CDR3 in DNA: TGCGCCAGCAGCCCGGGGACTAATGAAAAACTGTTTTTT. This sequence encodes CASSPGTNEKLFF.